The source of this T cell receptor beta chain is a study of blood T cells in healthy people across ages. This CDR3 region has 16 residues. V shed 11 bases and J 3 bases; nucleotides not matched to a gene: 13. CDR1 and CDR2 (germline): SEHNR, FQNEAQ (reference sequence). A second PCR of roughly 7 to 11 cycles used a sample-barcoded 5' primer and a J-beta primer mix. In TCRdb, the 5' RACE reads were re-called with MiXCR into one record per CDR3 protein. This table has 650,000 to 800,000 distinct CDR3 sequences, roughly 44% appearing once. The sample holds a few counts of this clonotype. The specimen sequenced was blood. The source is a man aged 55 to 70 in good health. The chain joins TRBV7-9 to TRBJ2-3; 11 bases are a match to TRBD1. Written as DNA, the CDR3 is TGTGCCTCGGACAGGGGGCGTGAGGTCGGAACAGATACGCAGTATTTT. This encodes CASDRGREVGTDTQYF.